The sequence of this TCR beta chain was determined in a study of response to subunit inactivated influenza vaccine. Whole-study findings and limits: With each seasonal influenza vaccination, the authors suggested, few new T cells are recruited.

Germline V lookup: CDR1 LGHNA, CDR2 YNFKEQ. V shed 0 bases and J shed 0 bases, with 11 bases lying between them. The CDR3 sequence is 16 residues long. Each CDR3 protein gets one entry after TCRdb re-called the RT-PCR reads with MiXCR. The sample holds about 530,000 distinct CDR3 sequences, over 9.5% seen once. Only a few counts were recorded for this clonotype. Antigen specificity is unknown. This clonotype was sampled from a middle-aged man who received an inactivated influenza vaccine. The sample consisted of PBMCs from blood, taken on the day of vaccination. The chain links TRBV4-2 to TRBJ1-1, with D unresolved. The DNA for the CDR3 is TGTGCCAGCAGCCAAGATAGTGCGGGATTGAACACTGAAGCTTTCTTT. Its protein is CASSQDSAGLNTEAFF.